This entry describes one TCR beta chain. The entry originates in a study of blood T cell repertoires in COVID-19. Some clones are missing from TCRdb's copy, which holds only in-frame ones; the method was immunoSEQ multiplex PCR. The table records 210,000 or so clones, around 84% of them present only once. V lost 3 bases and J lost 6, with 5 bases in between. Germline CDR1 MNHNS, CDR2 SASEGT. There are 11 residues in the CDR3. The sequence was obtained from a woman aged 80 or over with active or convalescent COVID-19. This rearrangement joins TRBV6-1 to TRBJ1-1; D uncertain. Sequenced sample: peripheral blood. The CDR3 nucleotides are TGTGCCAGCAGTGAGAGGCCTGAAGCTTTCTTT. Translating gives CASSERPEAFF.